The rows below give T cell receptor beta chains drawn from one sample of a study of blood T cell repertoires in COVID-19. TCRdb's copy holds only in-frame clones and misses some; the assay was immunoSEQ multiplex PCR. The sample contains 100,000 to 150,000 clones, about 82% of which appear only once. Sequencing was carried out using peripheral blood. The receptors were sampled from a human donor in a cohort sampled during active COVID-19. CDR3s include the opening cysteine and the closing phenylalanine or tryptophan. Fields, in order: D gene, clone size, V gene, J gene, CDR3 protein, CDR3 DNA. D genes are given only for firm matches. Clone sizes are given selectively: once, few, many, or a class where the clone is expanded.

d_gene: TRBD1; abundance: -; v_gene: TRBV6-2/TRBV6-3; j_gene: TRBJ1-1; CDR3aa: CASSWQTGASEAFF; CDR3nt: TGTGCCAGCAGTTGGCAAACAGGGGCGTCTGAAGCTTTCTTT
d_gene: TRBD2; abundance: -; v_gene: TRBV7-9; j_gene: TRBJ2-1; CDR3aa: CASSLEPVAGSYNEQFF; CDR3nt: TGTGCCAGCAGCTTAGAACCTGTAGCGGGGTCCTACAATGAGCAGTTCTTC
d_gene: TRBD1; abundance: -; v_gene: TRBV28; j_gene: TRBJ2-6; CDR3aa: CASSWGAIRRDRVLAGANVLTF; CDR3nt: TGTGCCAGCAGTTGGGGGGCCATCAGACGGGACAGGGTATTAGCTGGGGCCAACGTCCTGACTTTC
d_gene: TRBD1; abundance: few; v_gene: TRBV7-7; j_gene: TRBJ2-1; CDR3aa: CASSPGQGRTYNEQFF; CDR3nt: TGTGCTAGCAGCCCGGGACAGGGAAGGACCTACAATGAGCAGTTCTTC
d_gene: -; abundance: -; v_gene: TRBV6-2/TRBV6-3; j_gene: TRBJ2-2; CDR3aa: CASSYSAVDTGELFF; CDR3nt: TGTGCCAGCAGTTACTCGGCCGTGGACACCGGGGAGCTGTTTTTT
d_gene: TRBD2; abundance: -; v_gene: TRBV3-1/TRBV3-2; j_gene: TRBJ2-7; CDR3aa: CASSQGTSARAYEQYF; CDR3nt: TGTGCCAGCAGCCAAGGAACTAGCGCCAGAGCCTACGAGCAGTACTTC
d_gene: TRBD1; abundance: once; v_gene: TRBV10-3; j_gene: TRBJ2-7; CDR3aa: CAISDPRQGAYSNEQYF; CDR3nt: TGTGCCATCAGTGACCCTAGACAGGGAGCTTATTCCAACGAGCAGTACTTC
d_gene: -; abundance: few; v_gene: TRBV27; j_gene: TRBJ2-7; CDR3aa: CASRLESRYEQYF; CDR3nt: TGTGCCAGCAGATTAGAGAGCCGCTACGAGCAGTACTTC
d_gene: TRBD2; abundance: -; v_gene: TRBV5-1; j_gene: TRBJ2-7; CDR3aa: CASSLRLAGNYEQYF; CDR3nt: TGCGCCAGCAGCTTGAGGCTAGCGGGGAACTACGAGCAGTACTTC
d_gene: -; abundance: -; v_gene: TRBV4-3; j_gene: TRBJ2-6; CDR3aa: CASSQDPEVSGANVLTF; CDR3nt: TGCGCCAGCAGCCAAGACCCGGAGGTTTCTGGGGCCAACGTCCTGACTTTC
d_gene: TRBD1; abundance: -; v_gene: TRBV5-8; j_gene: TRBJ2-5; CDR3aa: CASSLSGTGGRETQYF; CDR3nt: TGTGCCAGCAGCCTCTCCGGGACAGGGGGGCGAGAGACCCAGTACTTC
d_gene: TRBD1; abundance: -; v_gene: TRBV10-3; j_gene: TRBJ1-1; CDR3aa: CAISEGQGANVDTEAFF; CDR3nt: TGTGCCATCAGCGAGGGACAGGGGGCGAATGTGGACACTGAAGCTTTCTTT
d_gene: TRBD1; abundance: few; v_gene: TRBV27; j_gene: TRBJ1-5; CDR3aa: CASSLTPGGTGNNQPQHF; CDR3nt: TGTGCCAGCAGCCTAACACCCGGAGGGACAGGGAACAATCAGCCCCAGCATTTT
d_gene: -; abundance: -; v_gene: TRBV6-6; j_gene: TRBJ1-1; CDR3aa: CATLWGVNTEAFF; CDR3nt: TGTGCCACCCTCTGGGGAGTGAACACTGAAGCTTTCTTT
d_gene: -; abundance: -; v_gene: TRBV6-5; j_gene: TRBJ1-5; CDR3aa: CASTTGQKNQPQHF; CDR3nt: TGTGCCAGCACCACCGGACAGAAGAATCAGCCCCAGCATTTT
d_gene: TRBD1; abundance: -; v_gene: TRBV27; j_gene: TRBJ1-2; CDR3aa: CASSQTGRYYGYTF; CDR3nt: TGTGCCAGCAGTCAGACAGGGAGGTACTATGGCTACACCTTC
d_gene: TRBD2; abundance: once; v_gene: TRBV9; j_gene: TRBJ2-2; CDR3aa: CASSTGTSGRTGELFF; CDR3nt: TGTGCCAGCAGCACCGGGACTAGCGGGAGAACCGGGGAGCTGTTTTTT
d_gene: -; abundance: -; v_gene: TRBV14; j_gene: TRBJ1-5; CDR3aa: CASSQGLGQPQHF; CDR3nt: TGTGCCAGCAGCCAGGGGCTCGGTCAGCCCCAGCATTTT
d_gene: TRBD1; abundance: once; v_gene: TRBV20-1; j_gene: TRBJ1-2; CDR3aa: CSARTGHGYTF; CDR3nt: TGCAGTGCGAGGACAGGGCATGGCTACACCTTC
d_gene: -; abundance: -; v_gene: TRBV19; j_gene: TRBJ1-1; CDR3aa: CASSRGVSRNTEAFF; CDR3nt: TGTGCCAGTAGTAGGGGCGTCAGTCGAAATACTGAAGCTTTCTTT
d_gene: -; abundance: -; v_gene: TRBV27; j_gene: TRBJ2-6; CDR3aa: CASRRGGAGANVLTF; CDR3nt: TGTGCCAGCAGGCGAGGCGGGGCTGGGGCCAACGTCCTGACTTTC
d_gene: -; abundance: -; v_gene: TRBV6-5; j_gene: TRBJ1-2; CDR3aa: CATSREPNYGYTF; CDR3nt: TGTGCCACCTCCCGTGAGCCTAACTATGGCTACACCTTC
d_gene: TRBD1; abundance: once; v_gene: TRBV6-2/TRBV6-3; j_gene: TRBJ1-2; CDR3aa: CASSYEGALGYTF; CDR3nt: TGTGCCAGCAGTTATGAGGGGGCCTTAGGCTACACCTTC
d_gene: -; abundance: once; v_gene: TRBV4-1; j_gene: TRBJ2-2; CDR3aa: CASTLTGGRGTGELFF; CDR3nt: TGCGCCAGCACCCTTACCGGGGGTCGTGGCACCGGGGAGCTGTTTTTT
d_gene: TRBD1; abundance: once; v_gene: TRBV18; j_gene: TRBJ2-4; CDR3aa: CASSPPGGGPQGKNIQYF; CDR3nt: TGTGCCAGCTCACCACCAGGGGGCGGACCCCAAGGAAAAAACATTCAGTACTTC
d_gene: -; abundance: -; v_gene: TRBV6-5; j_gene: TRBJ2-5; CDR3aa: CASSLGQGKTQYF; CDR3nt: TGTGCCAGCAGTTTAGGGCAGGGGAAGACCCAGTACTTC
d_gene: TRBD2; abundance: -; v_gene: TRBV24-1; j_gene: TRBJ2-1; CDR3aa: CATRDLAGSSYNEQFF; CDR3nt: TGTGCCACCAGAGATCTAGCGGGCAGCTCCTACAATGAGCAGTTCTTC
d_gene: TRBD2; abundance: -; v_gene: TRBV4-3; j_gene: TRBJ2-7; CDR3aa: CASSQEVAGLNYEQYF; CDR3nt: TGCGCCAGCAGCCAAGAAGTAGCGGGTCTTAACTACGAGCAGTACTTC
d_gene: -; abundance: -; v_gene: TRBV9; j_gene: TRBJ2-6; CDR3aa: CASSVDKTDSGANVLTF; CDR3nt: TGTGCCAGCAGCGTAGACAAAACAGACTCTGGGGCCAACGTCCTGACTTTC
d_gene: -; abundance: -; v_gene: TRBV5-4; j_gene: TRBJ1-1; CDR3aa: CASSFSAGGTEAFF; CDR3nt: TGTGCCAGCAGCTTTAGCGCGGGCGGCACTGAAGCTTTCTTT